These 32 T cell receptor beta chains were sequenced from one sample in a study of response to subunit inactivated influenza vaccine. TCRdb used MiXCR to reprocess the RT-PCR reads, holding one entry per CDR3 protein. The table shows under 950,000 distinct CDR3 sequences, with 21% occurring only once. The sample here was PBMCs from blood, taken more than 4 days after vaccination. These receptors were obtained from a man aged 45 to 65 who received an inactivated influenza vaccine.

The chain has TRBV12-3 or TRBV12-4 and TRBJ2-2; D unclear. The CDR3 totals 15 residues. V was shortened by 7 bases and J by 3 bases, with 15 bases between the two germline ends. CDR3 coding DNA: TGTGCCAGCAATCGCTTCGGGCTTGACACCGGGGAGCTGTTTTTT. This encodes CASNRFGLDTGELFF.

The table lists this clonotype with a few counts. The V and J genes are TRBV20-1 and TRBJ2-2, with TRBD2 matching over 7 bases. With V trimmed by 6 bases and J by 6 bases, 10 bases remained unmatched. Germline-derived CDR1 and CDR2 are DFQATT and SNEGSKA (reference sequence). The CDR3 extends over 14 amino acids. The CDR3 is CSARPGGSAGELFF. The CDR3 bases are TGCAGTGCCCGGCCGGGAGGATCGGCCGGGGAGCTGTTTTTT.

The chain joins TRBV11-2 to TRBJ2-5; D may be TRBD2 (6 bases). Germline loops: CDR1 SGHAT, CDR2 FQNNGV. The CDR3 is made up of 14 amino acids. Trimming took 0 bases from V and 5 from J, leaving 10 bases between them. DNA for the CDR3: TGTGCCAGCAGCTTAGATCTAGCGTCGGAGACCCAGTACTTC. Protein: CASSLDLASETQYF.

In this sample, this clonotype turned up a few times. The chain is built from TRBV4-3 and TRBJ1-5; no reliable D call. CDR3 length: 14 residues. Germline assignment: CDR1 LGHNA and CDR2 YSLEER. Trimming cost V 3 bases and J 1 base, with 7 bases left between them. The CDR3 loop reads CASSHLGSNQPQHF. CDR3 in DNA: TGCGCCAGCAGCCATTTGGGCAGCAATCAGCCCCAGCATTTT.

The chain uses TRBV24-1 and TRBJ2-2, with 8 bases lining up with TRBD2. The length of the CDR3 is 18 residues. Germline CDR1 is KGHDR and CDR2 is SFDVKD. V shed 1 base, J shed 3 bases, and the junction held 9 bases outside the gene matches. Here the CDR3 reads CATSDFSGRDTHTGELFF. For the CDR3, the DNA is TGTGCCACCAGTGATTTTTCCGGGAGGGACACTCACACCGGGGAGCTGTTTTTT.

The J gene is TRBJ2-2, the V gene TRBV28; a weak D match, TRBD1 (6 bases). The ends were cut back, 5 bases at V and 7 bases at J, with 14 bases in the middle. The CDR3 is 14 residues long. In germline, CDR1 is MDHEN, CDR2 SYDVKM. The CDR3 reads CASSPPTGFGELFF. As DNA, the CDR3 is TGTGCCAGCAGTCCCCCAACAGGGTTCGGGGAGCTGTTTTTT.

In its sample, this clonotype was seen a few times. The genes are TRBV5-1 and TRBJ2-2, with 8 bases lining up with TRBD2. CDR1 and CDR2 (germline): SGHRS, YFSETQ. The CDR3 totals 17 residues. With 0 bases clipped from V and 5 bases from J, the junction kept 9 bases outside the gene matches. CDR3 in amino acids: CASSLDPTSAGTGELFF. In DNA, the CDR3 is TGCGCCAGCAGCTTGGACCCGACTAGCGCGGGGACCGGGGAGCTGTTTTTT.

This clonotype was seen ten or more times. CDR3 loop: CASGDSGANVLTF. The CDR3 DNA is TGTGCCAGTGGAGACTCTGGGGCCAACGTCCTGACTTTC. This rearrangement joins TRBV7-9 to TRBJ2-6; no firm D call. With 9 bases removed from V and 0 bases from J, the gap between germline ends came to 6 bases. The V gene's germline CDR1 is SEHNR and CDR2 FQNEAQ (reference sequence). The CDR3 extends over 13 amino acids.

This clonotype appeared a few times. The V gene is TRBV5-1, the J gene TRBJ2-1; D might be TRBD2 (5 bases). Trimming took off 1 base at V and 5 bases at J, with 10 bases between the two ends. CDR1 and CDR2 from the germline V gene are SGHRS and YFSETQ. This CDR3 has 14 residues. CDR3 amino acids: CASSLNVGDNEQFF. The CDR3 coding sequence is TGCGCCAGCAGCTTGAATGTCGGGGACAATGAGCAGTTCTTC.

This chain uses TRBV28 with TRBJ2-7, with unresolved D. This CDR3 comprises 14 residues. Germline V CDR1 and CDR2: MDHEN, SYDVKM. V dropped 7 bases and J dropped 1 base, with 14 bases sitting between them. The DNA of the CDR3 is TGTGCCAGCATCCCCGGTGGCCGGTCCTACGAGCAGTACTTC. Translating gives CASIPGGRSYEQYF.

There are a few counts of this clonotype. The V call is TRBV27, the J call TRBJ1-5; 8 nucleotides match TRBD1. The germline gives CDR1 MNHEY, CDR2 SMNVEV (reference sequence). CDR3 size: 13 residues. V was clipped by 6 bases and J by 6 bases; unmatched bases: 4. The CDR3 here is CASRDRVGQPQHF. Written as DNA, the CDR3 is TGTGCCAGCAGGGACAGGGTTGGTCAGCCCCAGCATTTT.

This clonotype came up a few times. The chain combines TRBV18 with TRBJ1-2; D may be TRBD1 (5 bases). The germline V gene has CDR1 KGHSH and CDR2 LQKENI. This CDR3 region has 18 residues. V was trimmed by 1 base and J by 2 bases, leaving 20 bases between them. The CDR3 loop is CASSPRGTPLQSNYGYTF. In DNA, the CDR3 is TGTGCCAGCTCACCACGTGGGACCCCCCTTCAATCCAACTATGGCTACACCTTC.

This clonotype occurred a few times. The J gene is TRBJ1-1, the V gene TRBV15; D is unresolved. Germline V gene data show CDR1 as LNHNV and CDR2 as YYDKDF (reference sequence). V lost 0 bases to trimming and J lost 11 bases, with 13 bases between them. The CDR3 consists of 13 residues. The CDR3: CATSRDLAVWAFF. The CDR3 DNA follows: TGTGCCACCAGCAGAGATCTCGCGGTTTGGGCTTTCTTT.

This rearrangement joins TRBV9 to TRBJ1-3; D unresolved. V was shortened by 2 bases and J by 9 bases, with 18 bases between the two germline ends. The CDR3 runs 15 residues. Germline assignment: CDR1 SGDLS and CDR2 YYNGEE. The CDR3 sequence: CASSVNYIPDRTIYF. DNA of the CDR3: TGTGCCAGCAGCGTTAACTACATCCCGGACCGCACCATATATTTT.

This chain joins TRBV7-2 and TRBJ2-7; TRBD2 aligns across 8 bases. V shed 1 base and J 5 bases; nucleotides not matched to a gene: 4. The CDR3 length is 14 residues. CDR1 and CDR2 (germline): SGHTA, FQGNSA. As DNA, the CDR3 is TGTGCCAGCAGCTTAGGACTAGCGCGCGACGAGCAGTACTTC. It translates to CASSLGLARDEQYF.

In DNA, the CDR3 is TGTGCCAGCAGCGGTACTGGGGACCCCACAGATACGCAGTATTTT. Translation: CASSGTGDPTDTQYF. V and J are TRBV7-9 and TRBJ2-3; D may correspond to TRBD1 or TRBD2 (5 bases each). Germline V lookup: CDR1 SEHNR, CDR2 FQNEAQ (reference sequence). This CDR3 region has 15 residues. Trimming shortened V by 5 bases and J by 2 bases, and 14 bases separated the two germline ends. Drawing the rest from reference TRBV7-9 and TRBJ2-3, the complete variable domain is DTGVSQNPRHKITKRGQNVTFRCDPISEHNRLYWYRQTLGQGPEFLTYFQNEAQLEKSRLLSDRFSAERPKGSFSTLEIQRTEQGDSAMYLCASSGTGDPTDTQYFGPGTRLTVL.

The CDR3 sequence: CASSEVYSYEQYF. DNA of the CDR3: TGTGCCAGCAGTGAGGTTTACAGCTACGAGCAGTACTTC. The V call is TRBV6-1, the J call TRBJ2-7; D is undetermined. The CDR3 runs to 13 residues. V lost 3 bases and J lost 3, with 9 bases in between. Germline CDR1 reads MNHNS; CDR2 reads SASEGT.

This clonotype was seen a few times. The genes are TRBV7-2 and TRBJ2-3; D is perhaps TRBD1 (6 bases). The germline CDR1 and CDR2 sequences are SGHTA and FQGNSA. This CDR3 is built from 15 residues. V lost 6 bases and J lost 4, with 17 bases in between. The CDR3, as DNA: TGTGCCAGCAGGTCCGGACAGACGGCACCAGATACGCAGTATTTT. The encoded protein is CASRSGQTAPDTQYF.

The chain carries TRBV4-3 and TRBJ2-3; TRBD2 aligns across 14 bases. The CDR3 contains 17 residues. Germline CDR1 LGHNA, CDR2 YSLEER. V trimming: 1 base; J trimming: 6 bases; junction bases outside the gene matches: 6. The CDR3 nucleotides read TGCGCCAGCAGCCAAGCCCCGGGACTAGCGGGAGTGGATACGCAGTATTTT. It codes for CASSQAPGLAGVDTQYF.

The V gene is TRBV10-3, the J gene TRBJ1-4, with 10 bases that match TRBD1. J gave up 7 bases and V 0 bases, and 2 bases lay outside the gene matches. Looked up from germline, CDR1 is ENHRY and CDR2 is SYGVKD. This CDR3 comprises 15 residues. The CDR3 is CAISESRTGGEKLFF. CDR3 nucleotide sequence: TGTGCCATCAGTGAGTCCAGGACAGGGGGTGAAAAACTGTTTTTT.

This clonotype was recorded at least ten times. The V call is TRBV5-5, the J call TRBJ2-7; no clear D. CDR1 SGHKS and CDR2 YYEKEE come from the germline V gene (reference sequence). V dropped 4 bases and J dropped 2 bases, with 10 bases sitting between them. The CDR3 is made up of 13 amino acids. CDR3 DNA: TGTGCCAGCAGCCCGTTCCCCGCCTACGAGCAGTACTTC. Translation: CASSPFPAYEQYF.

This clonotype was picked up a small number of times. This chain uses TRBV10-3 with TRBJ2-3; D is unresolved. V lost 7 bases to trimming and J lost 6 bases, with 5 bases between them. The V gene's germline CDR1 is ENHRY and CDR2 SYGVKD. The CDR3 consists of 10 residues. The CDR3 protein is CAIKRDTQYF. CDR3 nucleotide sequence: TGTGCCATCAAAAGGGATACGCAGTATTTT.

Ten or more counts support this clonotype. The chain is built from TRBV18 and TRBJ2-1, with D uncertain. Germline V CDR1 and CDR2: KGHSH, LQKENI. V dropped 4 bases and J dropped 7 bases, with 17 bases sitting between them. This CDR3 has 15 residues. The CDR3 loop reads CASSLGSLIMNEQFF. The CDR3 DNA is TGTGCCAGCTCACTCGGCTCCCTGATCATGAATGAGCAGTTCTTC.

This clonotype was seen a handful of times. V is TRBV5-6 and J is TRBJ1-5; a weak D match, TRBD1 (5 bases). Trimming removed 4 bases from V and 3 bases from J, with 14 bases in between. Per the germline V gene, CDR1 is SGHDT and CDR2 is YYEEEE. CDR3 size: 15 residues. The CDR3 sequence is CASSRNLGLNQPQHF. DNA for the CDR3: TGTGCCAGCAGCCGAAATCTGGGGCTCAATCAGCCCCAGCATTTT.

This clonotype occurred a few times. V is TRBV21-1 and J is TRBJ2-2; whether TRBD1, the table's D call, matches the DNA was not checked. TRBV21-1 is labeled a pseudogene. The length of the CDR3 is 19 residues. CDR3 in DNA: TGTGCCAGCAGCAAATCTCCCAGGGACCCGCCGAATGACACCGGGGAGCTGTTTTTT. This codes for CASSKSPRDPPNDTGELFF.

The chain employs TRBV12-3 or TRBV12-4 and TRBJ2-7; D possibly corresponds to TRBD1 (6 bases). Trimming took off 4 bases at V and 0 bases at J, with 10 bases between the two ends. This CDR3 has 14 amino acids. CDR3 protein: CASSSRGGSYEQYF. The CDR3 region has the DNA TGTGCCAGCAGTTCCCGAGGGGGCTCCTACGAGCAGTACTTC.

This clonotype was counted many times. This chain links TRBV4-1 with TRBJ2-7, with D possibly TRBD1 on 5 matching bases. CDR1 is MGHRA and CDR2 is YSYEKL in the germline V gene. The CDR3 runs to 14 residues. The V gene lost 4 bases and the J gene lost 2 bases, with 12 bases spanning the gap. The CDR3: CASSPGIGTYEQYF. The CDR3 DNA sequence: TGCGCCAGCAGCCCAGGGATCGGAACCTACGAGCAGTACTTC.

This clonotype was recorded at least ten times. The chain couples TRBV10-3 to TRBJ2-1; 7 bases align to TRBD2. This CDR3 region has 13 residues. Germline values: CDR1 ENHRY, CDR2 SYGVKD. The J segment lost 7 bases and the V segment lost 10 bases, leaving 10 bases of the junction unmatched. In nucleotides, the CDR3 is TGTGCCACCGATACCGGGACTACGAATGAGCAGTTCTTC. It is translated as CATDTGTTNEQFF.

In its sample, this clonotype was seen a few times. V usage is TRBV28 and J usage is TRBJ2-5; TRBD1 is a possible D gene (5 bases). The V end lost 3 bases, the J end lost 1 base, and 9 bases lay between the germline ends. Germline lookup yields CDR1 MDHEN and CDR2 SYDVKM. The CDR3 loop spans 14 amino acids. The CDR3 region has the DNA TGTGCCAGCAGTTTCAGGGATGGCCAAGAGACCCAGTACTTC. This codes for CASSFRDGQETQYF.

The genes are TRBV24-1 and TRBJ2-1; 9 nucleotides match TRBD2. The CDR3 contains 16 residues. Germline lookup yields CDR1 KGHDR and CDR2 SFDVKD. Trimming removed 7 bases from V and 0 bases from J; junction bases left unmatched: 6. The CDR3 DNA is TGTGCCACCAGCCGGGCGGGAGGGACCTCCTACAATGAGCAGTTCTTC. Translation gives CATSRAGGTSYNEQFF.

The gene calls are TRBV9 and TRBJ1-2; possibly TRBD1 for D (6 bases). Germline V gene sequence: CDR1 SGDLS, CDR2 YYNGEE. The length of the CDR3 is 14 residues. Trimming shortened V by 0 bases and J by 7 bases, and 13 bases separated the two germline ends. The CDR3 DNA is TGTGCCAGCAGCGTAGAAGGCAGGGGTTCTGGCTACACCTTC. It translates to CASSVEGRGSGYTF. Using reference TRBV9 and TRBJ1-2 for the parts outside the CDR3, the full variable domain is DSGVTQTPKHLITATGQRVTLRCSPRSGDLSVYWYQQSLDQGLQFLIQYYNGEERAKGNILERFSAQQFPDLHSELNLSSLELGDSALYFCASSVEGRGSGYTFGSGTRLTVV.

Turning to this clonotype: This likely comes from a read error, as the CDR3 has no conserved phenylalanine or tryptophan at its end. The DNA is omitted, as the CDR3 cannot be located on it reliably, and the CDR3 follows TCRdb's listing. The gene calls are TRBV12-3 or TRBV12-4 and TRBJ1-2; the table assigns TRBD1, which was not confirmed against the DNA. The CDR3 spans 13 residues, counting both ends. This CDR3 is CASSIGQPVSPVC.